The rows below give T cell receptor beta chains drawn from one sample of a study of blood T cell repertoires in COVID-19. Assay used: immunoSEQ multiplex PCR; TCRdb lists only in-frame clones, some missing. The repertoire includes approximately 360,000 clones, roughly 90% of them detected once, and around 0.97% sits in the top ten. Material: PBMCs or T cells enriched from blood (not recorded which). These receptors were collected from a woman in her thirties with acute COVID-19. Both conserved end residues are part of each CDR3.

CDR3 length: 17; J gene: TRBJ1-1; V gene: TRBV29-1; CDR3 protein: CSVEGAMRGQMNTEAFF
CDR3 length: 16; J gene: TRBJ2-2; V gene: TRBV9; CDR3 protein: CASSVGQGKVTGELFF
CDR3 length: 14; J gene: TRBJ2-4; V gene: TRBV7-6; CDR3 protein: CASSLEAGGNIQYF
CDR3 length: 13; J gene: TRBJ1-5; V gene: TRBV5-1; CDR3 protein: CASSLEPNQPQHF
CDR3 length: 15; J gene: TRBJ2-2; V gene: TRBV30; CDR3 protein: CAWSAGSANTGELFF
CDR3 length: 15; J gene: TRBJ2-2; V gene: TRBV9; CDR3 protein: CASSPGQVDTGELFF
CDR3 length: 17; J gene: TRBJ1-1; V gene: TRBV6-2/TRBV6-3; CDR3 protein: CASSTPTGRVMNTEAFF
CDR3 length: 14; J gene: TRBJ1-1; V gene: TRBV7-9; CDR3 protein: CASSLDSGATEAFF
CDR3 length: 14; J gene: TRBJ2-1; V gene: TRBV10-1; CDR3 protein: CASSESDSPGEQFF
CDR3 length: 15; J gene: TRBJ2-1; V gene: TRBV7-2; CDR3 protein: CASSLAGLPYNEQFF
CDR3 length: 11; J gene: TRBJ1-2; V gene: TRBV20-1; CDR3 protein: CSGGANYGYTF
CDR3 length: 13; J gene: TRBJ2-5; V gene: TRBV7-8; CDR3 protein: CASSLGLRETQYF
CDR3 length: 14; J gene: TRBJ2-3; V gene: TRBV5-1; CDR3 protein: CASSHRFSTDTQYF
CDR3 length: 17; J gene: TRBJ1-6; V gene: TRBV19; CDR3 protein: CASTPDRGGTYNSPLHF
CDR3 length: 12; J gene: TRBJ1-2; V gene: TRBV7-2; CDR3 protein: CASRGQGSGYTF
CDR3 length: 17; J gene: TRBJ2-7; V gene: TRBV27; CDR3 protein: CASSLWRTGGLGHEQYF
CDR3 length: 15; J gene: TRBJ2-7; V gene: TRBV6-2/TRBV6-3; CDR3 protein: CASSYSVDRVSEQYF
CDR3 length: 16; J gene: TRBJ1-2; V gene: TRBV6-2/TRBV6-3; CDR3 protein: CASSYGPGGGGYGYTF
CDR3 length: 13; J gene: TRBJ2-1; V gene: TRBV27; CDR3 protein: CASSFGGDGEQFF
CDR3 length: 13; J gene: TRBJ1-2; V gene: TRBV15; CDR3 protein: CATSRDRVDGYTF
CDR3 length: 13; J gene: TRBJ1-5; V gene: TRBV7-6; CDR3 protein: CASSLAGDQPQHF
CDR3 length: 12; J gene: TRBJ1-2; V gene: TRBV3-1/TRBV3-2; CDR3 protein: CASSPSNYGYTF
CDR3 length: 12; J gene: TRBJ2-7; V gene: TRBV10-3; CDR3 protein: CAISESGNEEYF
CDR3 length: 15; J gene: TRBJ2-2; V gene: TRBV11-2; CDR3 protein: CASRQGSPNTGELFF
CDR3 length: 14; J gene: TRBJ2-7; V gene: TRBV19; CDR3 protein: CASNSGTGRYEQYF
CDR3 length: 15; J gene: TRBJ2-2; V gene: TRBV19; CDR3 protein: CASREDRGQAGELFF
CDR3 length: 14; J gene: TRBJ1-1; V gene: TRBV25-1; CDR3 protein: CASSVTGGHTEAFF
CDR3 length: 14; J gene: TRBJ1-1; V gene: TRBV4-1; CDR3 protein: CASSQGPPSTEAFF
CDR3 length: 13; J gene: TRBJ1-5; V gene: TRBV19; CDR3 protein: CASSITTGQPQHF
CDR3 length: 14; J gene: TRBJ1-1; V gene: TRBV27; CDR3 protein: CASRFRGLDTEAFF
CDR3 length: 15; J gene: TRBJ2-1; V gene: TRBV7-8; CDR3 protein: CASSPGTSGGNEQFF
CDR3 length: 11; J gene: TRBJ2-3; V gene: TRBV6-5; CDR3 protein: CASSSTDTQYF
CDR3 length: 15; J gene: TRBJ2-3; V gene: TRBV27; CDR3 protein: CASSSTGIGTDTQYF
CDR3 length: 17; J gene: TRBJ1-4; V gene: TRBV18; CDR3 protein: CASSPVPGQGTNEKLFF
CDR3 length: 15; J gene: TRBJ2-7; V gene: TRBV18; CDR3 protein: CASSPNLQASYEQYF
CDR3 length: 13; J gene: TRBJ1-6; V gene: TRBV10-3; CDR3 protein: CAISGGLNSPLHF
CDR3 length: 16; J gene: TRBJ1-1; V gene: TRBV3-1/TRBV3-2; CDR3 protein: CASSQALGQTYTEAFF
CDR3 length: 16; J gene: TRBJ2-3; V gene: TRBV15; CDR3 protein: CATSRGLAGGADTQYF
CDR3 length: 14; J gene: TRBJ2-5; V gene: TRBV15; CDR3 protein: CATSLDRDQETQYF
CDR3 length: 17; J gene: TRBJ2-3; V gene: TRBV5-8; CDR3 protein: CASSLGTGGPLTDTQYF
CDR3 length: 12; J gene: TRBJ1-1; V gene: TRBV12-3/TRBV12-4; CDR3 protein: CASSRSGAEAFF
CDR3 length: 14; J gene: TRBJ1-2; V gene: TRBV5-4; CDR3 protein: CASSHGGGSYGYTF
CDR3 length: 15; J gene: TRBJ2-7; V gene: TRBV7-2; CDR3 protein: CASSLEEGLSYEQYF